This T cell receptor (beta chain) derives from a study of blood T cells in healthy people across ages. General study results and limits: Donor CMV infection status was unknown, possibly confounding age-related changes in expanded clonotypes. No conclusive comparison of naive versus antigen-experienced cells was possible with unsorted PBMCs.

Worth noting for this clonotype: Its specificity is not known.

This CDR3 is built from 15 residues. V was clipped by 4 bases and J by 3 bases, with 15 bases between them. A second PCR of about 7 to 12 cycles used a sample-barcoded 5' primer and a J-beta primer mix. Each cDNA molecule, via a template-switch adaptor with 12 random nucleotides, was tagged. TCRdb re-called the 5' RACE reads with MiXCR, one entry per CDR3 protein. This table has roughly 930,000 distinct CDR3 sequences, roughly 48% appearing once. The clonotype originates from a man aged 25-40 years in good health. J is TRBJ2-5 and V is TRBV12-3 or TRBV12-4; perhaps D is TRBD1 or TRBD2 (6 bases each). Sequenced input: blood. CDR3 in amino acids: CASSSPLRGEETQYF. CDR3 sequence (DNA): TGTGCCAGCAGTTCCCCCCTAAGGGGGGAAGAGACCCAGTACTTC.